These T cell receptor beta chains were read from a single sample in a study of T cell responses to AZD1222 COVID-19 vaccine. Assay used: immunoSEQ multiplex PCR; TCRdb lists only in-frame clones, some missing. This table has roughly 140,000 clones, 88% appearing once. Here the sequenced sample was peripheral blood, taken 28 days after the second AZD1222 dose. The origin of the receptors is an adult who received the AZD1222 COVID-19 vaccine. Each CDR3 is given with its conserved first and last residue. Not every row has a clone size; where given, it reads once, few, many or a size class.

V gene: TRBV7-8
clone size: -
CDR3 protein: CASSLDQRSSYNEQFF

V gene: TRBV9
clone size: few
CDR3 protein: CASSVDEARNTEAFF

V gene: TRBV7-8
clone size: -
CDR3 protein: CASSETPNTEAFF

V gene: TRBV9
clone size: -
CDR3 protein: CASSSRVLGTEAFF

V gene: TRBV10-3
clone size: -
CDR3 protein: CAIMGAEVSQYF

V gene: TRBV6-5
clone size: -
CDR3 protein: CASSQTGAKGYTF

V gene: TRBV5-6
clone size: few
CDR3 protein: CASSFSGSRNTGELFF

V gene: TRBV21-1
clone size: -
CDR3 protein: CASSKAGRLNTEAFF

V gene: TRBV9
clone size: -
CDR3 protein: CASSPRSSYEQYF

V gene: TRBV12-3/TRBV12-4
clone size: -
CDR3 protein: CASSLSETQYF

V gene: TRBV7-8
clone size: -
CDR3 protein: CASSLVSGTNTDTQYF

V gene: TRBV5-1
clone size: -
CDR3 protein: CASSLTVLPSTGELFF

V gene: TRBV7-2
clone size: -
CDR3 protein: CASSRPRGGVNEKLFF

V gene: TRBV7-8
clone size: -
CDR3 protein: CASQLGPSSSTDTQYF

V gene: TRBV7-9
clone size: -
CDR3 protein: CASSPDRDHQPQHF

V gene: TRBV5-5
clone size: -
CDR3 protein: CASSLLKNEQFF

V gene: TRBV20-1
clone size: -
CDR3 protein: CSVTQGYEQYF

V gene: TRBV11-2
clone size: -
CDR3 protein: CASSIRGAGTDTQYF

V gene: TRBV3-1/TRBV3-2
clone size: -
CDR3 protein: CASSKRTGGAVTEAFF

V gene: TRBV10-3
clone size: -
CDR3 protein: CAIQGTDYNEQFF

V gene: TRBV24-1
clone size: -
CDR3 protein: CATSGPGQISYNEQFF

V gene: TRBV7-3
clone size: -
CDR3 protein: CASSLDRGSNEQFF

V gene: TRBV28
clone size: -
CDR3 protein: CASYPRGLIYEQYF

V gene: TRBV7-2
clone size: -
CDR3 protein: CASSLLLLTDTQYF

V gene: TRBV9
clone size: -
CDR3 protein: CASSSDRGKNTEAFF

V gene: TRBV7-2
clone size: -
CDR3 protein: CASSQAPSGISDEQYF

V gene: TRBV19
clone size: -
CDR3 protein: CASSMSHNEKLFF

V gene: TRBV6-5
clone size: -
CDR3 protein: CASSNQPVGNSPLHF

V gene: TRBV7-8
clone size: -
CDR3 protein: CASSPGGFHYGYTF

V gene: TRBV2
clone size: -
CDR3 protein: CASTPGLSNTGELFF

V gene: TRBV30
clone size: once
CDR3 protein: CAWRGRGDTEAFF

V gene: TRBV6-5
clone size: -
CDR3 protein: CASRPGDSRNTEAFF

V gene: TRBV7-6
clone size: -
CDR3 protein: CASSSGQGFQPQHF